A single sample gave rise to the 24 T cell receptor beta chains below, sequenced in a study of cytomegalovirus exposure and HLA in healthy donors. In the PCR, 60 Vbeta and 13 Jbeta primers were used. TCRdb's table, derived via immunoSEQ multiplex PCR, lists solely in-frame clones and lacks some. Counted here are 150,000 to 200,000 clones, about three quarters occurring once; the ten biggest clones make up around 3%. Sequenced material: PBMCs. Receptors originate from a woman in her thirties or forties in good health and CMV-seropositive.

The gene calls are TRBV5-6 and TRBJ1-1; perhaps TRBD1 as D (6 bases). Germline assignment: CDR1 SGHDT and CDR2 YYEEEE. The CDR3 contains 15 residues. V dropped 4 bases and J dropped 2 bases, with 15 bases sitting between them. Written as DNA, the CDR3 is TGTGCCAGCAGCCCCTCCGGGACACTAAACACTGAAGCTTTCTTT. Its protein product is CASSPSGTLNTEAFF.

The chain is built from TRBV11-2 and TRBJ2-7, with D tentatively TRBD2 (5 bases). Trimming took 0 bases from V and 2 from J, leaving 11 bases between them. Per the germline V gene, CDR1 is SGHAT and CDR2 is FQNNGV. The CDR3 covers 15 residues. This CDR3 reads CASSLDEGPAYEQYF. The CDR3 bases are TGTGCCAGCAGCTTAGACGAGGGCCCAGCCTACGAGCAGTACTTC. The entire variable domain, with the rest obtained from reference TRBV11-2 and TRBJ2-7, is as follows: EAGVAQSPRYKIIEKRQSVAFWCNPISGHATLYWYQQILGQGPKLLIQFQNNGVVDDSQLPKDRFSAERLKGVDSTLKIQPAKLEDSAVYLCASSLDEGPAYEQYFGPGTRLTVT.

This clone was counted between two and nine times. The chain carries TRBV7-9 and TRBJ1-2; TRBD1 is a possible D gene (6 bases). CDR3 length equals 15 residues. Per the germline V gene, CDR1 is SEHNR and CDR2 is FQNEAQ (reference sequence). The ends were cut back, 5 bases at V and 2 bases at J, with 15 bases in the middle. The DNA for the CDR3 is TGTGCCAGCAGCACCCAAGAGGACAGCAACTATGGCTACACCTTC. It encodes CASSTQEDSNYGYTF.

This clone was seen only a few times. This chain connects TRBV9 to TRBJ2-3; TRBD2 agrees at 7 bases. CDR3 length: 17 residues. Trimming cost V 0 bases and J 3 bases; bases outside gene matches: 10. Germline lookup yields CDR1 SGDLS and CDR2 YYNGEE. CDR3 bases: TGTGCCAGCAGCGTAGCGAATGGCGGGAGTATAACAGATACGCAGTATTTT. It specifies CASSVANGGSITDTQYF.

The chain employs TRBV27 and TRBJ2-5; 13 bases map to TRBD2. J lost 4 bases, V lost 3 bases, and 8 bases had no gene match. The CDR3 is made up of 17 amino acids. The germline gives CDR1 MNHEY, CDR2 SMNVEV (reference sequence). The DNA of the CDR3 is TGTGCCAGCAGTTTGGGCCGACTAGCGGGAGGAGGAGAGACCCAGTACTTC. This translates into CASSLGRLAGGGETQYF.

This chain joins TRBV9 and TRBJ2-4, with TRBD2 identical over 11 bases. The CDR3 has 21 residues. Germline values: CDR1 SGDLS, CDR2 YYNGEE. Losses at the gene ends were 0 bases for V and 0 bases for J; bases not matched to a gene: 14. The CDR3 sequence is CASSVDPRLAGYPVAKNIQYF. DNA of the CDR3: TGTGCCAGCAGCGTAGATCCCCGACTAGCGGGGTACCCTGTAGCCAAAAACATTCAGTACTTC.

The chain uses TRBV11-2 and TRBJ1-1; the match to TRBD1 covers 8 bases. V was pared by 6 bases and J by 7 bases, with 13 bases of the junction left unmatched. This CDR3 has 15 amino acids. Germline V gene lookup returns CDR1 SGHAT and CDR2 FQNNGV. The DNA for the CDR3 is TGTGCCAGCAGGATTTCGGACAGGGTACATAATGAAGCTTTCTTT. Its protein is CASRISDRVHNEAFF.

The chain recombines TRBV6-6 with TRBJ1-2; 8 nucleotides line up with TRBD1. The V gene's germline CDR1 is MNHNY and CDR2 SVGAGI (reference sequence). The CDR3 is 14 amino acids. Trimming removed 4 bases from V and 1 base from J; junction bases left unmatched: 2. The CDR3 sequence is CASSLQGVNYGYTF. CDR3 in DNA: TGTGCCAGCAGTTTACAGGGGGTTAACTATGGCTACACCTTC.

The genes are TRBV4-3 and TRBJ1-6; 11 bases are a match to TRBD1. CDR1 is LGHNA and CDR2 is YSLEER in the germline V gene. Losses at the gene ends were 1 base for V and 6 bases for J; bases not matched to a gene: 2. The length of the CDR3 is 16 residues. The CDR3 spells CASSQVGQGANSPLHF. Written as DNA, the CDR3 is TGCGCCAGCAGCCAAGTAGGACAGGGGGCTAATTCACCCCTCCACTTT.

The chain combines TRBV7-2 with TRBJ2-5, with TRBD2 as a possible D gene (7 bases). V was pared by 3 bases and J by 5 bases, with 19 bases between. The CDR3 length is 16 residues. The germline V gene encodes CDR1 SGHTA and CDR2 FQGNSA. CDR3 sequence (DNA): TGTGCCAGCAGCTTCTCCCGCGGGGGCCTCCGGGAGACCCAGTACTTC. Protein sequence: CASSFSRGGLRETQYF.

This clone has just one count. V usage is TRBV19 and J usage is TRBJ1-3; tentatively, D is TRBD1 (5 bases). Trimming left V 2 bases short and J 4 bases short, with 21 bases between. Germline loops: CDR1 LNHDA, CDR2 SQIVND (reference sequence). CDR3 size: 18 residues. CDR3 bases: TGTGCCAGTAGTATACGCGGGACCCCAAGAGCGGGGGGAAACACCATATATTTT. Amino acid sequence: CASSIRGTPRAGGNTIYF.

The chain has TRBV4-1 and TRBJ1-2; D might be TRBD1 (5 bases). V lost 0 bases and J 1 base, leaving 6 bases between the germline ends. Germline V lookup: CDR1 MGHRA, CDR2 YSYEKL. The CDR3 runs 14 residues. The CDR3 DNA follows: TGCGCCAGCAGCCAAGAGGGGCTTAACTATGGCTACACCTTC. Its protein is CASSQEGLNYGYTF.

The rearrangement links TRBV19 to TRBJ2-7; TRBD1 aligns across 8 bases. The length of the CDR3 is 14 residues. Per the germline V gene, CDR1 is LNHDA and CDR2 is SQIVND (reference sequence). J lost 5 bases, V lost 5 bases, and 8 bases had no gene match. CDR3 sequence (DNA): TGTGCCAGTAGTTTGGTGGACAGGGTCCACGAGCAGTACTTC. This codes for CASSLVDRVHEQYF.

This sequence joins TRBV6-1 and TRBJ1-1; 7 bases agree with TRBD1. V lost 6 bases and J lost 5; bases outside the gene matches: 6. The CDR3 is made up of 13 amino acids. Germline assignment: CDR1 MNHNS and CDR2 SASEGT. CDR3 amino acids: CASRSGRGTEAFF. The CDR3 DNA reads as TGTGCCAGCAGAAGCGGCAGGGGGACTGAAGCTTTCTTT.

The sample holds a few counts of this clone. The chain joins TRBV7-2 to TRBJ1-3; D possibly corresponds to TRBD1 (5 bases). Per the germline V gene, CDR1 is SGHTA and CDR2 is FQGNSA. The CDR3 is made up of 16 amino acids. The ends were cut back, 3 bases at V and 4 bases at J, with 16 bases in the middle. CDR3 coding DNA: TGTGCCAGCAGCTTGGGGGGAAAAGGAACCGGAAACACCATATATTTT. Its protein is CASSLGGKGTGNTIYF. The full variable domain, with the rest looked up from reference TRBV7-2 and TRBJ1-3, is GAGVSQSPSNKVTEKGKDVELRCDPISGHTALYWYRQSLGQGLEFLIYFQGNSAPDKSGLPSDRFSAERTGGSVSTLTIQRTQQEDSAVYLCASSLGGKGTGNTIYFGEGSWLTVV.

Here the CDR3 DNA reads TGTGCCAGCAGCCTGAGCCCCGGGACAGACAGAGGAGAGACCCAGTACTTC. Its protein is CASSLSPGTDRGETQYF. The chain carries TRBV5-5 and TRBJ2-5; 7 nucleotides match TRBD1. The CDR3 contains 17 residues. V lost 4 bases to trimming and J lost 4 bases; unmatched junction nucleotides: 16. Germline V lookup: CDR1 SGHKS, CDR2 YYEKEE (reference sequence).

The chain is built from TRBV7-9 and TRBJ2-5; a weak D match, TRBD2 (5 bases). This CDR3 spans 14 amino acids. V was pared by 2 bases and J by 0 bases, with 7 bases between. Germline assignment: CDR1 SEHNR and CDR2 FQNEAQ (reference sequence). In DNA form, the CDR3 reads TGTGCCAGCAGCTTAACGGGGAACCAAGAGACCCAGTACTTC. Translating it yields CASSLTGNQETQYF.

The J gene is TRBJ2-5, the V gene TRBV29-1; TRBD1 might be the D (6 bases). The germline V gene has CDR1 SQVTM and CDR2 ANQGSEA. CDR3 length: 13 residues. V gave up 3 bases and J gave up 2 bases, with 10 bases separating them. The CDR3 nucleotides read TGCAGCGTTGAGACAGGAAAACAAGAGACCCAGTACTTC. Translation gives CSVETGKQETQYF.

This clone was seen a single time. J is TRBJ1-1 and V is TRBV30, with D possibly TRBD1 on 6 matching bases. The CDR3 sequence is 15 residues long. V dropped 3 bases and J dropped 4 bases, with 18 bases sitting between them. Germline values: CDR1 GTSNPN, CDR2 SVGIG (reference sequence). CDR3 in amino acids: CAWSRIQGRTTEAFF. Here the CDR3 DNA reads TGTGCCTGGAGCCGTATTCAGGGGCGGACCACTGAAGCTTTCTTT.

The CDR3 protein is CASSLPDAGGPIGGTPGELFF. CDR3 nucleotide sequence: TGCGCCAGCAGCCTGCCCGACGCGGGAGGGCCAATCGGGGGAACACCCGGGGAGCTGTTTTTT. The chain has TRBV5-1 and TRBJ2-2, with 9 positions matching TRBD2. Losses at the gene ends were 4 bases for V and 6 bases for J; bases not matched to a gene: 25. CDR1 SGHRS and CDR2 YFSETQ come from the germline V gene. CDR3 length equals 21 residues.

This clone appeared a few times. Other nucleotide sequences in the sample specify the same CDR3. The chain is built from TRBV7-2 and TRBJ1-2; D is uncertain. Germline values: CDR1 SGHTA, CDR2 FQGNSA. The CDR3 spans 16 residues. V lost 2 bases, J lost 8 bases, and 21 bases lay in between. CDR3 sequence: CASSLSIAQPVWGYTF. The CDR3 DNA follows: TGTGCCAGCAGCTTATCCATCGCACAGCCCGTATGGGGCTACACCTTC.

V is TRBV6-4 and J is TRBJ1-2, with D tentatively TRBD1 (5 bases). The germline V gene has CDR1 MRHNA and CDR2 SNTAGT. Trimming took 8 bases from V and 4 from J, leaving 11 bases between them. The CDR3 totals 12 residues. The CDR3 coding sequence is TGTGCCAGCGGGGCAGAAAGCTATGGCTACACCTTC. Its protein is CASGAESYGYTF.

The genes are TRBV4-3 and TRBJ1-2, with D possibly matching TRBD1 (6 bases). Germline CDR1 LGHNA, CDR2 YSLEER. The V end was cut by 2 bases, the J end by 6 bases, with 10 bases between. The length of the CDR3 is 13 residues. The CDR3 nucleotides read TGCGCCAGCAGCCAAACAGGGTTTAATGGCTACACCTTC. Its protein is CASSQTGFNGYTF.

This clone was counted between two and nine times. The chain has TRBV7-2 and TRBJ2-7; D might be TRBD2 (5 bases). Germline CDR1 and CDR2: SGHTA and FQGNSA. Trimming stripped 3 bases from V and 3 bases from J, with 12 bases between. The CDR3 covers 14 residues. The CDR3 is CASSFWGVNYEQYF. In nucleotides, the CDR3 is TGTGCCAGCAGCTTTTGGGGAGTGAACTACGAGCAGTACTTC.